A selection of T cell receptor beta chains follows, all from one sample in a study of lymphopenia after photon versus proton radiotherapy. Libraries were prepared by immunoSEQ multiplex PCR; TCRdb keeps only in-frame clonotypes and omits some of them. This sample has approximately 6,800 clones, with roughly nine tenths found just once. Here the sequenced sample was peripheral blood, taken from a patient treated with photon-based radiotherapy. These receptors were collected from a man aged 55 to 69 with cholangiocarcinoma. The CDR3 runs from the conserved cysteine through the conserved F or W. A D gene is named only where the DNA matches it firmly. Expanded clones get a size class; other rows say once, few or many, or leave the size out.

clone size,D gene,J gene,V gene,CDR3 protein,CDR3 DNA
once,NA,TRBJ2-7,TRBV5-1,CASSRIADRNLIHEQYF,TGCGCCAGCAGCCGAATTGCTGACAGGAATCTTATCCACGAGCAGTACTTC
NA,TRBD2,TRBJ2-1,TRBV4-3,CASSGGGSYNEQFF,TGCGCCAGCAGCGGCGGGGGCTCCTACAATGAGCAGTTCTTC
few,NA,TRBJ1-1,TRBV28,CASNSQKEGGGAEAFF,TGTGCCAGCAATTCCCAAAAGGAAGGAGGGGGTGCCGAAGCTTTCTTT
NA,NA,TRBJ2-6,TRBV25-1,CASTRTGSGANVLTF,TGTGCCAGCACCCGAACCGGATCTGGGGCCAACGTCCTGACTTTC
NA,NA,TRBJ1-4,TRBV28,CASISGDLANEKLFF,TGTGCCAGCATTTCTGGGGACCTGGCTAATGAAAAACTGTTTTTT
NA,NA,TRBJ2-2,TRBV7-8,CASSLTGNTGELFF,TGTGCCAGCAGCTTAACAGGGAACACCGGGGAGCTGTTTTTT
NA,NA,TRBJ2-5,TRBV5-1,CASSLDQETQYF,TGCGCCAGCAGCTTGGATCAAGAGACCCAGTACTTC
NA,TRBD1,TRBJ2-1,TRBV2,CASSEAGQGFGEQFF,TGTGCCAGCAGTGAAGCGGGACAGGGCTTTGGTGAGCAGTTCTTC
NA,NA,TRBJ2-4,TRBV10-2,CASSESVRWVAKNIQYF,TGCGCCAGCAGTGAGTCCGTGCGGTGGGTAGCCAAAAACATTCAGTACTTC
NA,TRBD1,TRBJ1-2,TRBV6-5,CASTFGTGEYGYTF,TGTGCCAGCACCTTCGGGACAGGGGAGTATGGCTACACCTTC
NA,TRBD2,TRBJ2-7,TRBV5-8,CASSFPNGLVRREQYF,TGTGCCAGCAGCTTCCCCAATGGACTAGTTCGGCGCGAGCAGTACTTC
NA,TRBD1,TRBJ1-4,TRBV25-1,CASSDRIGAGTDLEKLFF,TGTGCCAGCAGTGATAGGATTGGGGCCGGGACAGATTTAGAAAAACTGTTTTTT
NA,NA,TRBJ2-1,TRBV11-3,CASSPLTSLRLSSYNEQFF,TGTGCCAGCAGCCCGCTTACTAGTTTAAGATTGAGCTCCTACAATGAGCAGTTCTTC
NA,NA,TRBJ1-2,TRBV6-5,CASSYLAPQSNYGYTF,TGTGCCAGCAGTTACCTTGCCCCCCAATCTAACTATGGCTACACCTTC
NA,TRBD1,TRBJ2-7,TRBV13,CASSQTAWTGGGHYEQYF,TGTGCCAGCAGTCAAACCGCTTGGACAGGGGGCGGACACTACGAGCAGTACTTC
NA,NA,TRBJ2-7,TRBV5-1,CASSSRVRVYEQYF,TGCGCCAGCAGCTCCAGGGTTAGAGTCTACGAGCAGTACTTC
NA,NA,TRBJ2-5,TRBV25-1,CASTHGGKETQYF,TGTGCCAGCACCCACGGTGGAAAAGAGACCCAGTACTTC
NA,NA,TRBJ1-1,TRBV29-1,CSVLRQFDTEAFF,TGCAGCGTCCTTCGTCAATTTGACACTGAAGCTTTCTTT
NA,NA,TRBJ2-5,TRBV7-2,CASSLKVRETQYF,TGTGCCAGCAGCTTAAAGGTTCGGGAGACCCAGTACTTC
NA,TRBD1,TRBJ2-1,TRBV5-3,CARSLKTGGDEQFF,TGTGCCAGAAGCTTGAAGACAGGGGGCGATGAGCAGTTCTTC
NA,NA,TRBJ2-3,TRBV4-2,CASSQGVVGRTDTQYF,TGTGCCAGCAGCCAGGGGGTGGTGGGGCGCACAGATACGCAGTATTTT
NA,TRBD1,TRBJ2-1,TRBV5-8,CASSLGTGGSDEQFF,TGTGCCAGCAGCTTGGGGACAGGGGGCTCCGATGAGCAGTTCTTC
NA,TRBD1,TRBJ2-7,TRBV18,CASSQGQGKGNEQYF,TGTGCCAGCTCACAGGGACAGGGAAAGGGAAACGAGCAGTACTTC
NA,NA,TRBJ2-7,TRBV20-1,CSAGDNREQYF,TGCAGTGCTGGGGACAATAGAGAGCAGTACTTC
few,TRBD1,TRBJ1-5,TRBV28,CASSLQGARVEPQHF,TGTGCCAGCAGCCTACAGGGGGCTCGGGTAGAACCCCAGCATTTT
NA,NA,TRBJ2-1,TRBV10-2,CASSEPPTGDEQFF,TGCGCCAGCAGTGAGCCCCCGACAGGTGATGAGCAGTTCTTC
NA,NA,TRBJ2-1,TRBV10-3,CAISEIGNEQFF,TGTGCCATCAGTGAAATTGGGAATGAGCAGTTCTTC
few,NA,TRBJ2-2,TRBV4-3,CASSQDRSGTTGELFF,TGCGCCAGCAGCCAAGATCGGTCGGGGACCACCGGGGAGCTGTTTTTT
NA,TRBD2,TRBJ2-1,TRBV28,CASSFGPSGQYNEQFF,TGTGCCAGCAGTTTTGGCCCTAGCGGGCAATACAATGAGCAGTTCTTC
NA,TRBD1,TRBJ2-7,TRBV10-3,CAISESPGGEQYF,TGTGCCATCAGTGAGTCTCCAGGGGGCGAGCAGTACTTC
NA,NA,TRBJ1-3,TRBV9,CASSVGPASRSGNTIYF,TGTGCCAGCAGCGTAGGCCCAGCATCTCGCTCTGGAAACACCATATATTTT
once,NA,TRBJ1-5,TRBV10-3,CAISESERGQPQHF,TGTGCCATCAGTGAGTCGGAGAGGGGTCAGCCCCAGCATTTT
NA,NA,TRBJ2-1,TRBV29-1,CSGRGGDVDEQFF,TGCAGCGGGAGGGGGGGAGACGTGGATGAGCAGTTCTTC
NA,NA,TRBJ2-7,TRBV7-6,CASSAATFYEQYF,TGTGCCAGCTCCGCAGCCACATTTTACGAGCAGTACTTC
NA,NA,TRBJ1-4,TRBV6-5,CASAGGRGAEKLFF,TGTGCCAGCGCGGGGGGACGAGGGGCTGAAAAACTGTTTTTT
NA,TRBD2,TRBJ2-7,TRBV2,CASSSGRGEQYF,TGTGCCAGCAGTAGCGGGAGGGGCGAGCAGTACTTC
NA,NA,TRBJ2-7,TRBV6-1,CASSAWEGEGYEQYF,TGTGCCAGCAGTGCTTGGGAGGGGGAGGGCTACGAGCAGTACTTC
NA,NA,TRBJ1-5,TRBV10-3,CAISESTAQPQHF,TGTGCCATCAGTGAGTCGACGGCGCAGCCCCAGCATTTT
once,NA,TRBJ2-1,TRBV29-1,CSTWTDFNEQFF,TGCAGCACGTGGACAGACTTCAATGAGCAGTTCTTC
NA,TRBD2,TRBJ2-5,TRBV7-2,CASSLEAGGQETQYF,TGTGCCAGCAGCTTGGAAGCGGGGGGCCAAGAGACCCAGTACTTC
NA,NA,TRBJ1-5,TRBV28,CASSINNQPQHF,TGTGCCAGCAGTATCAACAATCAGCCCCAGCATTTT
once,NA,TRBJ2-3,TRBV19,CASSIQGTSSDTQYF,TGTGCCAGTAGTATTCAGGGGACATCCTCAGATACGCAGTATTTT
NA,TRBD2,TRBJ2-1,TRBV5-1,CASSSLAGVLPKDEQFF,TGCGCCAGCAGCTCGCTAGCGGGAGTACTCCCAAAGGATGAGCAGTTCTTC
NA,TRBD2,TRBJ2-1,TRBV6-1,CASSEIRGVGNEQFF,TGTGCCAGCAGTGAAATACGGGGGGTGGGCAATGAGCAGTTCTTC
NA,NA,TRBJ2-2,TRBV7-7,CASSSDTLTGELFF,TGTGCTAGCAGCTCTGACACCCTCACCGGGGAGCTGTTTTTT
NA,NA,TRBJ2-5,TRBV7-3,CASSLPKVRQETQYF,TGTGCCAGCAGCTTACCTAAGGTGAGACAAGAGACCCAGTACTTC
NA,TRBD1,TRBJ1-6,TRBV10-2,CASSEEGGFGNSPLHF,TGCGCCAGCAGTGAGGAAGGGGGCTTTGGTAATTCACCCCTCCACTTT
NA,TRBD1,TRBJ1-2,TRBV10-3,CAITYRGGGYTF,TGTGCCATCACGTACAGGGGAGGCGGCTACACCTTC
NA,NA,TRBJ2-1,TRBV29-1,CSVETRTYNEQFF,TGCAGCGTTGAAACACGTACATACAATGAGCAGTTCTTC
NA,TRBD2,TRBJ2-1,TRBV29-1,CSLKGSTSGDNEQFF,TGCAGCCTAAAGGGGTCGACTAGCGGAGACAATGAGCAGTTCTTC
NA,NA,TRBJ1-2,TRBV28,CASSLQGIYGYTF,TGTGCCAGCAGTTTACAGGGTATTTATGGCTACACCTTC
NA,NA,TRBJ2-1,TRBV5-1,CASSLDRSRSEQFF,TGCGCCAGCAGCTTGGACAGATCAAGGTCTGAGCAGTTCTTC
NA,NA,TRBJ2-3,TRBV5-1,CASSLLGDTQYF,TGCGCCAGCAGCTTGTTAGGGGATACGCAGTATTTT
NA,NA,TRBJ2-1,TRBV19,CASSLTGYTYNEQFF,TGTGCCAGTAGTCTGACAGGTTACACCTACAATGAGCAGTTCTTC
NA,NA,TRBJ1-1,TRBV9,CASSARRGGANTEAFF,TGTGCCAGCAGCGCAAGGAGGGGGGGTGCCAACACTGAAGCTTTCTTT
NA,NA,TRBJ2-1,TRBV11-3,CASSQRTLTNNEQFF,TGTGCCAGCAGCCAGAGGACCCTTACCAACAATGAGCAGTTCTTC
NA,NA,TRBJ1-1,TRBV19,CASSGRQTNTEAFF,TGTGCCAGTAGTGGTAGACAGACGAACACTGAAGCTTTCTTT
NA,NA,TRBJ2-5,TRBV29-1,CSVADSAYQETQYF,TGCAGCGTCGCTGACAGTGCGTACCAAGAGACCCAGTACTTC
NA,NA,TRBJ1-1,TRBV5-1,CASSPGKGTEAFF,TGCGCCAGCAGCCCCGGGAAGGGGACTGAAGCTTTCTTT